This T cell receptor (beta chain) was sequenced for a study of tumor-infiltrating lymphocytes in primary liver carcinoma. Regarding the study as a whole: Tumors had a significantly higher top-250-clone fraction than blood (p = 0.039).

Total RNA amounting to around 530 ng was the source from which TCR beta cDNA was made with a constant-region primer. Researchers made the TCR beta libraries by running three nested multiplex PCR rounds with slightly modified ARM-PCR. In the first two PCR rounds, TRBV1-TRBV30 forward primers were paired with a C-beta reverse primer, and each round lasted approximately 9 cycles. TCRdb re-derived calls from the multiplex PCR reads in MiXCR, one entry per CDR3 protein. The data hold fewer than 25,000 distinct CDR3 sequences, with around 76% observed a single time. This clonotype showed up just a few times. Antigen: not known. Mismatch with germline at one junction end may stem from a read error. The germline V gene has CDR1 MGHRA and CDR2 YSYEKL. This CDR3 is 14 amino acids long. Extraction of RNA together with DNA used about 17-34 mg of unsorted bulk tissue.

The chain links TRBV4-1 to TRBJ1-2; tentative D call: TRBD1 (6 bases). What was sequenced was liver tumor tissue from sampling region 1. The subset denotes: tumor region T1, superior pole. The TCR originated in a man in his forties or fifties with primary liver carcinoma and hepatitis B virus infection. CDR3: CASSQGDRNYGCTF. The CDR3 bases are TGCGCCAGCAGCCAAGGTGACAGGAACTACGGCTGCACCTTC.